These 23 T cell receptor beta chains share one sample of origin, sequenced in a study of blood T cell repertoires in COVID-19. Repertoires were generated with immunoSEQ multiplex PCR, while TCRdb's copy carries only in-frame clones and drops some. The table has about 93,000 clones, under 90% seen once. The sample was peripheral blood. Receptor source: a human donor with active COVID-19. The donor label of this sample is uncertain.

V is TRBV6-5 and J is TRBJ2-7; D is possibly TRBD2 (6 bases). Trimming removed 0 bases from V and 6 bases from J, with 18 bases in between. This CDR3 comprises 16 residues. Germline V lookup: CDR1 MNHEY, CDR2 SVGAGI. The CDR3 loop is CASSYSELGGSGEQYF. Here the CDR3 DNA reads TGTGCCAGCAGTTACTCTGAATTGGGTGGTAGCGGCGAGCAGTACTTC.

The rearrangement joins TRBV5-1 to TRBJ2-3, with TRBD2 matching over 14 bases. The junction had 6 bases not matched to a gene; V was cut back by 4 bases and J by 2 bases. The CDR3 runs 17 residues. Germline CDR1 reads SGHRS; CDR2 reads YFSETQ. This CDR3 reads CASSRGLAGAPTDTQYF. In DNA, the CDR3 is TGCGCCAGCAGCAGGGGACTAGCGGGGGCCCCCACAGATACGCAGTATTTT.

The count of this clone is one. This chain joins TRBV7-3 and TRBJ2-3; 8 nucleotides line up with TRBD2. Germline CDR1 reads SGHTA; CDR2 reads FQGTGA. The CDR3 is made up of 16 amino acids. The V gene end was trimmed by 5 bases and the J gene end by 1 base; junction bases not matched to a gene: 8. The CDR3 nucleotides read TGTGCCAGCAGCGTCCACCAAGCGGGGGGCACAGATACGCAGTATTTT. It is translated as CASSVHQAGGTDTQYF.

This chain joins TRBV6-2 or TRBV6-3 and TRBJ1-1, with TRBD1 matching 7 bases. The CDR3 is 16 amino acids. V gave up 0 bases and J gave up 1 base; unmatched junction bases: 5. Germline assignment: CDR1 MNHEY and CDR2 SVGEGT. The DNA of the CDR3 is TGTGCCAGCAGTTACTCCACGGGACAGCCGAACACTGAAGCTTTCTTT. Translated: CASSYSTGQPNTEAFF.

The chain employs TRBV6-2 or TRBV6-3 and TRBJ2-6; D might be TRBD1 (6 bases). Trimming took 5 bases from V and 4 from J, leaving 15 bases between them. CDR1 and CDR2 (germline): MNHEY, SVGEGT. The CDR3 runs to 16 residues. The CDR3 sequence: CASSQFGTPGANVLTF. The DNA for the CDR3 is TGTGCCAGCAGTCAGTTCGGGACACCGGGGGCCAACGTCCTGACTTTC.

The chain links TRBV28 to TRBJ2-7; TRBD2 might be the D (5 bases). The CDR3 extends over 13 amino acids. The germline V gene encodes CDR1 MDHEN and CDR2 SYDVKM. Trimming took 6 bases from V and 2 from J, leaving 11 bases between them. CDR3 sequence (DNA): TGTGCCAGCAGGTCGGGGTTAACCTACGAGCAGTACTTC. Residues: CASRSGLTYEQYF.

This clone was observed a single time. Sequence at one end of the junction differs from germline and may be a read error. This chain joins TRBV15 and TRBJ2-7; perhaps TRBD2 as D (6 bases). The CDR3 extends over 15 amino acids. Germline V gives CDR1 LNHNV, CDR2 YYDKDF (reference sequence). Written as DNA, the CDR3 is TGTGCCACGAGCAGAGGCGGGGTCAGCTCCTACGAGCAGTACTTC. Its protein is CATSRGGVSSYEQYF.

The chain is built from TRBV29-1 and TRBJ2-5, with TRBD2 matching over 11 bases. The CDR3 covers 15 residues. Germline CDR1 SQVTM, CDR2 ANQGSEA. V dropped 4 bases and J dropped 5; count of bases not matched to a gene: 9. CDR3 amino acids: CSVVGLAGGMETQYF. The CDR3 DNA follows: TGCAGCGTTGTGGGGCTAGCGGGGGGTATGGAGACCCAGTACTTC.

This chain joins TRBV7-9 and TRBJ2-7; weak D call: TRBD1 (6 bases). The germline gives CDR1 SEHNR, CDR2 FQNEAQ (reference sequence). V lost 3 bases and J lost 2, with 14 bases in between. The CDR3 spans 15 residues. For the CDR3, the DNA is TGTGCCAGCAGCTTTATCAGGGGAATTCCCTACGAGCAGTACTTC. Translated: CASSFIRGIPYEQYF. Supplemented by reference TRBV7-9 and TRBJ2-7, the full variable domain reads DTGVSQNPRHKITKRGQNVTFRCDPISEHNRLYWYRQTLGQGPEFLTYFQNEAQLEKSRLLSDRFSAERPKGSFSTLEIQRTEQGDSAMYLCASSFIRGIPYEQYFGPGTRLTVT.

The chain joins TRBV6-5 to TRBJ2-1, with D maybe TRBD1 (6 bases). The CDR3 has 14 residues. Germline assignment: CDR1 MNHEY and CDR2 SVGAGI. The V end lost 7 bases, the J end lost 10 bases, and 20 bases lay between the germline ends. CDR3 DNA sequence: TGTGCCAGCAATACCGGGACAACCTTTGGGGAGCAGTTCTTC. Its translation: CASNTGTTFGEQFF.

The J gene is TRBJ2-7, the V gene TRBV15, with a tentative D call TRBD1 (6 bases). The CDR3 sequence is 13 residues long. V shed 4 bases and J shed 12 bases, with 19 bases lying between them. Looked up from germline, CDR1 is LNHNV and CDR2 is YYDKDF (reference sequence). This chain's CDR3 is CATSTLGTSGRYF. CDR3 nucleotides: TGTGCCACCAGCACCCTCGGGACAAGCGGCAGGTACTTC.

The CDR3 nucleotides are TGTGCCAGCAGCCAAGGATACGGGCCTAGCGATGAGCAGTTCTTC. This encodes CASSQGYGPSDEQFF. The chain couples TRBV3-1 (or the pseudogene TRBV3-2) to TRBJ2-1; tentatively, D is TRBD2 (6 bases). Germline-derived CDR1 and CDR2 are LGHDT and YNNKEL (reference sequence). V was clipped by 1 base and J by 8 bases, with 15 bases between them. This CDR3 contains 15 residues.

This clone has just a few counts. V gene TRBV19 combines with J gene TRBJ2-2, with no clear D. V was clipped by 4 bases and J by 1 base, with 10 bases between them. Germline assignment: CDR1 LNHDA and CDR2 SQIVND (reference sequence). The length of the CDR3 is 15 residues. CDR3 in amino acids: CASSTPGRNTGELFF. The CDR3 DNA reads TGTGCCAGTAGTACCCCGGGTCGGAACACCGGGGAGCTGTTTTTT.

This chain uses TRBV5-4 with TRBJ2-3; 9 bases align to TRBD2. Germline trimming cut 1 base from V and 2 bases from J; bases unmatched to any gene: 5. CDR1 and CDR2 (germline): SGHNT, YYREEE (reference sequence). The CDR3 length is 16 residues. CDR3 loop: CASSLLAGGPTDTQYF. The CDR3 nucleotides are TGTGCCAGCAGCTTGCTGGCGGGGGGGCCCACAGATACGCAGTATTTT.

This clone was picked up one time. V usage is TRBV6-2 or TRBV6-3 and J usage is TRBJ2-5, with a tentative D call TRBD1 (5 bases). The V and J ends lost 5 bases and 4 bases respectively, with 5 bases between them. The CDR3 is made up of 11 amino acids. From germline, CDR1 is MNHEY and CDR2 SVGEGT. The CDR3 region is CASSQGETQYF. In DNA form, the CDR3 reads TGTGCCAGCAGTCAGGGAGAGACCCAGTACTTC.

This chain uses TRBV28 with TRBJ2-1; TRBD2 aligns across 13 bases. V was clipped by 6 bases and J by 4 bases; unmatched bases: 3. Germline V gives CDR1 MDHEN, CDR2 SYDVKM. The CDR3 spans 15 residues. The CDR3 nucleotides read TGTGCCAGCAGACGGACTAGCGGGGGATACAATGAGCAGTTCTTC. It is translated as CASRRTSGGYNEQFF.

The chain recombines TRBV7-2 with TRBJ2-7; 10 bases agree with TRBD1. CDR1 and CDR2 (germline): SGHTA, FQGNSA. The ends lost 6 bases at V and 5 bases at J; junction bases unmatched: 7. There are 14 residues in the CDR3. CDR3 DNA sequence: TGTGCCAGCAGGAGACAGGGGGCTAGTGACGAGCAGTACTTC. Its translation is CASRRQGASDEQYF.

The CDR3 spells CAWSPLSPLGGGRSTDTQYF. CDR3 coding DNA: TGTGCCTGGAGTCCCCTTAGCCCCTTAGGCGGGGGGAGGAGCACAGATACGCAGTATTTT. The chain is built from TRBV30 and TRBJ2-3, with TRBD2 identical over 8 bases. This CDR3 has 20 residues. Germline V gene data show CDR1 as GTSNPN and CDR2 as SVGIG (reference sequence). V shed 2 bases, J shed 0 bases, and the junction held 19 bases outside the gene matches.

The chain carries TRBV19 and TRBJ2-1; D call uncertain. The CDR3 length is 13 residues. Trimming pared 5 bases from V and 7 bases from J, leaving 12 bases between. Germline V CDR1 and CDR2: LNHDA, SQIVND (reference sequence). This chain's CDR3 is CASSFSSGNEQFF. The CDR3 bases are TGTGCCAGTAGTTTCTCTAGTGGGAATGAGCAGTTCTTC.

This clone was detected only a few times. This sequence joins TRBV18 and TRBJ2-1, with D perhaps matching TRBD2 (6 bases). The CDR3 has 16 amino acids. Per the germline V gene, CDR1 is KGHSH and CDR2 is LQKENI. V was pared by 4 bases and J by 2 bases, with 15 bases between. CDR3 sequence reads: CASSQAAGPPYNEQFF. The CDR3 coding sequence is TGTGCCAGCTCACAAGCCGCGGGACCCCCCTACAATGAGCAGTTCTTC.

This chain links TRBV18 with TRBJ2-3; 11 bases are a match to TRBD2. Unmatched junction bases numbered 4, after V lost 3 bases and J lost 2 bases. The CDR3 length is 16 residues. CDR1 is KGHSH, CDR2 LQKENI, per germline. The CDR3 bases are TGTGCCAGCTCACCGCTAGCGGGGGGTCCCACAGATACGCAGTATTTT. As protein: CASSPLAGGPTDTQYF.

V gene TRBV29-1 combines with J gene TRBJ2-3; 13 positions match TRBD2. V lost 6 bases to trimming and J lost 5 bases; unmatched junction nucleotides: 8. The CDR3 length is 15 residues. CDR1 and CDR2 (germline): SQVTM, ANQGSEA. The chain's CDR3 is CSVRTSGGPGDTQYF. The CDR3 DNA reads TGCAGCGTCAGGACTAGCGGGGGACCCGGAGATACGCAGTATTTT.

The CDR3 bases are TGTGCCAGCAGCCTGCTCCAGGGATCCGGAAACACCATATATTTT. It is translated as CASSLLQGSGNTIYF. V gene TRBV5-6 combines with J gene TRBJ1-3; D is perhaps TRBD1 (5 bases). The V gene's germline CDR1 is SGHDT and CDR2 YYEEEE. V dropped 4 bases and J dropped 4 bases, with 15 bases sitting between them. There are 15 residues in the CDR3.